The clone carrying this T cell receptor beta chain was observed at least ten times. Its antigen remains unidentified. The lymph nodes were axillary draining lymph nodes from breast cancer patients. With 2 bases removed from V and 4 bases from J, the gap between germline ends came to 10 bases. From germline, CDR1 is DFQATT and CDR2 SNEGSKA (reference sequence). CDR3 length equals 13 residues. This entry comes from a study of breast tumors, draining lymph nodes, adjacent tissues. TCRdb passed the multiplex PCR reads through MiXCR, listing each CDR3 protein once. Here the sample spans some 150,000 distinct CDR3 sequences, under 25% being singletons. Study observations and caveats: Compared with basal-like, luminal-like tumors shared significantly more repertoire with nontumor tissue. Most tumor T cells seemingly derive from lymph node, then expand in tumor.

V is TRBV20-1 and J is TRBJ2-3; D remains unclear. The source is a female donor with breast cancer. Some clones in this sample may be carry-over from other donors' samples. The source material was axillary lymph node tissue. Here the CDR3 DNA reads TGCAGTGCTAGACAAGACCCCTCAGATACGCAGTATTTT. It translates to CSARQDPSDTQYF.